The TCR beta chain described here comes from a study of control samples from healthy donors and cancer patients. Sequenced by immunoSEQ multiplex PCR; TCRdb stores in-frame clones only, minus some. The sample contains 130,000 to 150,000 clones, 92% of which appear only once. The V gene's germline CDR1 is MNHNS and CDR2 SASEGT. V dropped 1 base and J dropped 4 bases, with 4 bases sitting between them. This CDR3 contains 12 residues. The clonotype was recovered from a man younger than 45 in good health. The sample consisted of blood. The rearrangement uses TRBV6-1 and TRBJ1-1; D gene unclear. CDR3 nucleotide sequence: TGTGCCAGCAGTGAAGGGGTCACTGAAGCTTTCTTT. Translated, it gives CASSEGVTEAFF.